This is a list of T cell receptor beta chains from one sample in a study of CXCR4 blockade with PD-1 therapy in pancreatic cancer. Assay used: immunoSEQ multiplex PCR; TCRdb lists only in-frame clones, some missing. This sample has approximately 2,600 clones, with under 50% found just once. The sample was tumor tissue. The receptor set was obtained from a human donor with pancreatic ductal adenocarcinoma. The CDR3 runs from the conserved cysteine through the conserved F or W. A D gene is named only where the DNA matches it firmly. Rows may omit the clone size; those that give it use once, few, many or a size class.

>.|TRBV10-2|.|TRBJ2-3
TGCGCCAGCAGTCGGACCATCACAGATACGCAGTATTTT
CASSRTITDTQYF
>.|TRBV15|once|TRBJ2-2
TGTGCCACCAGCAGCCATCGGGGACCAGGGACCAGGGAGCTGTTTTTT
CATSSHRGPGTRELFF
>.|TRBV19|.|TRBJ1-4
TGTGCCAGTAGCCTTACAGGGACAAATGAAAAACTGTTTTTT
CASSLTGTNEKLFF
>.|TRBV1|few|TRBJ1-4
TGCGCCAGCAGCCAGCGGGACAGGTCGTGGGGTGAAAAACTGTTTTTT
CASSQRDRSWGEKLFF
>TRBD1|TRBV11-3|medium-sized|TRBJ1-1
TGTGCCAGCAGCTTGGGACAGCCAAACACTGAAGCTTTCTTT
CASSLGQPNTEAFF
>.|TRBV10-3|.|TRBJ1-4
TGTGCCATCAGTGAGTCTCGACGGATCAATGAAAAACTGTTTTTT
CAISESRRINEKLFF
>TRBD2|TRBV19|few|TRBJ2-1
TGTGCCAGTAGGGAGACTAGCGGGGCTTACAATGAGCAGTTCTTC
CASRETSGAYNEQFF
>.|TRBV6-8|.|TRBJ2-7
TGTGCCAGCAGTTACGGGCCAACAAGCTCCTACGAGCAGTACTTC
CASSYGPTSSYEQYF
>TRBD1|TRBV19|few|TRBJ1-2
TGTGCCAGTAGCCGGGACAGGGGCCCGGGGGGCTATGGCTACACCTTC
CASSRDRGPGGYGYTF
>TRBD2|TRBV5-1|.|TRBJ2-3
TGCGCCAGCAGCCTAGGACTAGCGGGGGGTACGCAGTATTTT
CASSLGLAGGTQYF
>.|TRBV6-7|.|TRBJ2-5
TGTGCCAGCAGTTATCAAGGGACCGGAGAGACCCAGTACTTC
CASSYQGTGETQYF
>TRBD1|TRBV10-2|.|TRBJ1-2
TGCGCCAGCAGTGAACGGGACAGGGATGGCGGCTACACCTTC
CASSERDRDGGYTF
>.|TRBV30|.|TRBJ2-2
TGTGCCTGGAACAGGGATAGGTGGGAGCTGTTTTTT
CAWNRDRWELFF
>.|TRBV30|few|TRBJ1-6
TGTGCCTGCTCCCCTATGGGGAGTAATTCACCCCTCCACTTT
CACSPMGSNSPLHF
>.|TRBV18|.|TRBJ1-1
TGTGCCAGCTCCTCCTTCGTGAACACTGAAGCTTTCTTT
CASSSFVNTEAFF
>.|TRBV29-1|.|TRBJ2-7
TGCAGCGTGACCGAAACCTCCTACGAGCAGTACTTC
CSVTETSYEQYF
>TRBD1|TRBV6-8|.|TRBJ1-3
TGTGCCATCAGGGGACAGGGTGACGGAAACACCATATATTTT
CAIRGQGDGNTIYF
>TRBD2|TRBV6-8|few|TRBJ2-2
TGTGCCAGCAGTTACTCGGGAGGGCGGGAGCTGTTTTTT
CASSYSGGRELFF
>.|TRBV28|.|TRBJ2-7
TGTGCCACCGGTCTCACAGGTCTAGGAGAGCAGTACTTC
CATGLTGLGEQYF
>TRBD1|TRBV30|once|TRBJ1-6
TGTGCCTGCCGAGGGGACAGCTCCTCCTATAATTCACCCCTCCACTTT
CACRGDSSSYNSPLHF
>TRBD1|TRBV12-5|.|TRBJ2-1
TGTGCCAGTCAGACAGGGCCCAGCTCCTACAATGAGCAGTTCTTC
CASQTGPSSYNEQFF
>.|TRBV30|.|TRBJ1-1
TGTGCCTGGAGTGTCACCGGGGCGAAAGCTTTCTTT
CAWSVTGAKAFF
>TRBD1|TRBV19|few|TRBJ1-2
TGTGCCAGTAGTATTCCAGGGGGCAGGTATGGCTACACCTTC
CASSIPGGRYGYTF
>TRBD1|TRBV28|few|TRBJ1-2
TGTGCCAGCAGCCTGGGAGGACAGGGAGGCTACACCTTC
CASSLGGQGGYTF
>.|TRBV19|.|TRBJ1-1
TGTGCCAGTAGTATTGGGAGGAACACTGAAGCTTTCTTT
CASSIGRNTEAFF
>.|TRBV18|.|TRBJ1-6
TGTGCCAGCTCACAGGTTAATTCACCCCTCCACTTT
CASSQVNSPLHF
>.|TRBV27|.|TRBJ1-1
TGTGCCAGCAGTTTACTCGGGGCGGGGAACACTGAAGCTTTCTTT
CASSLLGAGNTEAFF
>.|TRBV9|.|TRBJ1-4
TGTGCCAGCAGTGAAGCCCTAACCGGGAAACTGTTTTTT
CASSEALTGKLFF
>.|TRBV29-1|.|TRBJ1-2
TGCAGCGGAATGACCGTTAACTATGGCTACACCTTC
CSGMTVNYGYTF
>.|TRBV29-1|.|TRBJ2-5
TGCAGCGTTGAAGTACAGGGGTTCGGGGGAGAGACCCAGTACTTC
CSVEVQGFGGETQYF
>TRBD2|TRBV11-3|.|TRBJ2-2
TGTGCCAGCAGCTTACGGGAGGGATGGGCTCCCGGGGAGCTGTTTTTT
CASSLREGWAPGELFF
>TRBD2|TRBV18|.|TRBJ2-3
TGTGCCAGCTCATCGGGACTAGCGGGAATCACAGATACGCAGTATTTT
CASSSGLAGITDTQYF
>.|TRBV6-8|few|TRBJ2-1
TGTGCCAGCAGTTTCGGGGACAACTACAATGAGCAGTTCTTC
CASSFGDNYNEQFF
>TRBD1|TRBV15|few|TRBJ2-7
TGTGCCACCAGCAGGGACAGGGGAGCCTACGAGCAGTACTTC
CATSRDRGAYEQYF
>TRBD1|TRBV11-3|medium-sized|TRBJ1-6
TGTGCCAGCAGCTTGGGACAGGGAGAATCACCCCTCCACTTT
CASSLGQGESPLHF
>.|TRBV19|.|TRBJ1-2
TGTGCCAGTAGTATTGGGGGAACAGGGAAAGGCTACACCTTC
CASSIGGTGKGYTF
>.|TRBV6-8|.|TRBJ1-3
TGTGCCAGCAGTTACGGGGCCGAGAACTCTGGAAACACCATATATTTT
CASSYGAENSGNTIYF
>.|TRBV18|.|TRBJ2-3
TGTGCCAGCTCACCACGACAGGACCTTAGCACAGATACGCAGTATTTT
CASSPRQDLSTDTQYF
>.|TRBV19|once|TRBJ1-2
TGTGCCAGTGGCCCTACAGGGACTTATGGCTACACCTTC
CASGPTGTYGYTF
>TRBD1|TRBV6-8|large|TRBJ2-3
TGTGCCAGCAGTGACTCGACAGGGGGCGCAGATACGCAGTATTTT
CASSDSTGGADTQYF
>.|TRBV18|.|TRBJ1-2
TGTGCCAGCTCACCAATCGGCGCAGGGATTAATGGCTACACCTTC
CASSPIGAGINGYTF
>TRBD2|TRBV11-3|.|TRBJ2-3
TGTGCCAGCAGCGGGGTTAGCGGGGGGTTCACAGATACGCAGTATTTT
CASSGVSGGFTDTQYF
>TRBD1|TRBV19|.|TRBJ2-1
TGTGCCAGTCTTCCAACAGGGGGCTGGAATGAGCAGTTCTTC
CASLPTGGWNEQFF
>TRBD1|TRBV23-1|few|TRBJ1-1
TGCGCCAGCAGCCCCGGGACAGCGAACACTGAAGCTTTCTTT
CASSPGTANTEAFF
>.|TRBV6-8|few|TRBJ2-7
TGTGCCAGCAGTTACCGTCGGGATACCTACGAGCAGTACTTC
CASSYRRDTYEQYF
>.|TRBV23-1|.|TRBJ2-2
TGCGCCAGCAGTCAATCGGGGAACACCGGGGAGCTGTTTTTT
CASSQSGNTGELFF
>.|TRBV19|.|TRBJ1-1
TGTGCCAGTATGGGCCCTAAGAACACTGAAGCTTTCTTT
CASMGPKNTEAFF
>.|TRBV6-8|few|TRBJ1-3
TGTGCCACTAAGAAACAGGGAGGCGCTGGAAACACCATATATTTT
CATKKQGGAGNTIYF
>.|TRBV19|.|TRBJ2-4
TGTGCCACCCGAACAGGGCTCATTCAGTACTTC
CATRTGLIQYF
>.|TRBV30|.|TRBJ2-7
TGTGCCTGGAGTGTACTGGGTAGGGCCAACTACGAGCAGTACTTC
CAWSVLGRANYEQYF
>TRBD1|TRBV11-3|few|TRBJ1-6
TGTGCCAGCAGCACAGGGGGCTATAATTCACCCCTCCACTTT
CASSTGGYNSPLHF
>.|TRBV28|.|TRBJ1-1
TGTGCCAGCAGTCCGGCAAAATTTTTCGGACAGAAGAACACTGAAGCTTTCTTT
CASSPAKFFGQKNTEAFF